This T cell receptor beta chain was retrieved from a study of regulatory T cells in long-lasting Graves disease. Study findings and constraints: New patients shared 800 to 1,000 public clonotypes, fewer than the roughly 2,600 shared by persistent patients. It is possible that accuracy was reduced by the small size of the sample.

In regard to this clonotype: Its matching antigen is unknown.

CDR1 SGHTA and CDR2 FQGNSA come from the germline V gene. The CDR3 totals 15 residues. Unmatched junction bases numbered 4, after V lost 2 bases and J lost 4 bases. Sequencing libraries for TCR beta were prepared with iRepertoire HTBI primers and Arm-PCR of CDR3 regions. One entry per CDR3 protein, called by TCRdb with MiXCR from the multiplex PCR reads. The sample yields a few hundred thousand distinct CDR3 sequences, around a quarter seen once. The time point: persistent/refractory GD, antithyroid drugs over 5 years with positive TRAb. PBMC-derived RNA was used for the TCR library. Patients of an endocrinology department in Xi'an, China, were included.

The chain is built from TRBV7-2 and TRBJ2-3; 9 bases align to TRBD1. This sequence was found in a female donor with Graves disease. Specimen: peripheral blood mononuclear cells (PBMCs), collected when the disease was refractory, from a patient treated with antithyroid drugs. The CDR3 sequence is CASSLRDRAPDTQYF. As DNA, the CDR3 is TGTGCCAGCAGCTTAAGGGACAGGGCCCCAGATACGCAGTATTTT.